These 21 T cell receptor beta chains came from one sample sequenced in a study of T cell responses to AZD1222 COVID-19 vaccine. Sequencing was performed with immunoSEQ multiplex PCR; in TCRdb, only in-frame clones are kept and a portion is missing. The table has tens of thousands of clones, around nine tenths seen once. Sample: peripheral blood, taken on day 0 of AZD1222 vaccination. These receptors were taken from an adult in good health.

The chain recombines TRBV4-1 with TRBJ2-7, with D tentatively TRBD2 (6 bases). Germline assignment: CDR1 MGHRA and CDR2 YSYEKL. Trimming took 5 bases from V and 2 from J, leaving 16 bases between them. This CDR3 spans 15 amino acids. For the CDR3, the DNA is TGCGCCAGCAGCAGGGAGGAGGGGTCAGCCTACGAGCAGTACTTC. As protein: CASSREEGSAYEQYF.

V is TRBV15 and J is TRBJ1-5; 9 positions agree with TRBD1. Trimming took 5 bases from V and 0 from J; bases not matched to a gene: 17. This CDR3 spans 20 amino acids. CDR1 and CDR2 (germline): LNHNV, YYDKDF (reference sequence). CDR3 sequence reads: CATSLIETGGLGYSNQPQHF. CDR3 DNA: TGTGCCACCAGCCTAATAGAGACAGGGGGGCTGGGTTATAGCAATCAGCCCCAGCATTTT.

The V and J genes are TRBV5-5 and TRBJ1-4, with 9 bases identical to TRBD1. The length of the CDR3 is 15 residues. The germline CDR1 and CDR2 sequences are SGHKS and YYEKEE (reference sequence). With 3 bases clipped from V and 8 bases from J, the junction kept 8 bases outside the gene matches. The CDR3 DNA is TGTGCCAGCAGCTCAACCGGGACAGGGAACGAAAAACTGTTTTTT. Its translation: CASSSTGTGNEKLFF. Full variable domain (missing parts from reference TRBV5-5 and TRBJ1-4): DAGVTQSPTHLIKTRGQQVTLRCSPISGHKSVSWYQQVLGQGPQFIFQYYEKEERGRGNFPDRFSARQFPNYSSELNVNALLLGDSALYLCASSSTGTGNEKLFFGSGTQLSVL.

This sequence joins TRBV28 and TRBJ2-3; 7 bases line up with TRBD1. Germline assignment: CDR1 MDHEN and CDR2 SYDVKM. There are 14 residues in the CDR3. V lost 6 bases, J lost 0 bases, and 3 bases stayed unmatched. The CDR3 loop reads CASSLQGSTDTQYF. DNA for the CDR3: TGTGCCAGCAGCTTACAGGGGAGCACAGATACGCAGTATTTT.

The chain carries TRBV7-9 and TRBJ1-5; D is unresolved. Trimming shortened V by 1 base and J by 4 bases, and 11 bases separated the two germline ends. The CDR3 covers 15 residues. Germline values: CDR1 SEHNR, CDR2 FQNEAQ (reference sequence). CDR3 nucleotide sequence: TGTGCCAGCAGCTTAGTTAGGAGGTATAATCAGCCCCAGCATTTT. Protein product: CASSLVRRYNQPQHF.

The CDR3 reads CASRTGGTDTQYF. CDR3 DNA sequence: TGTGCCAGCAGGACAGGGGGCACAGATACGCAGTATTTT. The chain joins TRBV27 to TRBJ2-3; 8 bases map to TRBD1. Germline values: CDR1 MNHEY, CDR2 SMNVEV (reference sequence). V dropped 6 bases and J dropped 1; count of bases not matched to a gene: 0. The CDR3 covers 13 residues.

The V and J genes are TRBV7-2 and TRBJ2-1; TRBD2 matches 7 bases. CDR1 is SGHTA, CDR2 FQGNSA, per germline. With V trimmed by 4 bases and J by 0 bases, 15 bases remained unmatched. The CDR3 is made up of 19 amino acids. As DNA, the CDR3 is TGTGCCAGCAGCTCCTTCGGCCGGTCGGGCGGGAGCTCCTACAATGAGCAGTTCTTC. This translates into CASSSFGRSGGSSYNEQFF. Based on the CDR3 plus reference TRBV7-2 and TRBJ2-1, the full variable domain is GAGVSQSPSNKVTEKGKDVELRCDPISGHTALYWYRQSLGQGLEFLIYFQGNSAPDKSGLPSDRFSAERTGGSVSTLTIQRTQQEDSAVYLCASSSFGRSGGSSYNEQFFGPGTRLTVL.

V and J are TRBV5-8 and TRBJ2-5, with 7 bases aligning to TRBD1. Germline V gene data show CDR1 as SGHTS and CDR2 as YDEGEE. V lost 3 bases and J lost 3; bases outside the gene matches: 5. The CDR3 is 14 amino acids. The CDR3 region is CASSYRTGEETQYF. Written as DNA, the CDR3 is TGTGCCAGCAGCTATCGGACAGGTGAAGAGACCCAGTACTTC.

This rearrangement joins TRBV5-5 to TRBJ1-1, with TRBD1 as a possible D gene (6 bases). This CDR3 has 13 residues. Trimming took off 5 bases at V and 1 base at J, with 9 bases between the two ends. CDR1 SGHKS and CDR2 YYEKEE come from the germline V gene (reference sequence). The CDR3 coding sequence is TGTGCCAGCAGGACAGGAACGAACACTGAAGCTTTCTTT. Residues: CASRTGTNTEAFF.

The chain employs TRBV9 and TRBJ2-7, with 7 bases that match TRBD1. Germline V CDR1 and CDR2: SGDLS, YYNGEE. V lost 3 bases, J lost 3 bases, and 3 bases stayed unmatched. This CDR3 contains 13 residues. The CDR3 spells CASSDRQGYEQYF. Written as DNA, the CDR3 is TGTGCCAGCAGCGACCGACAGGGCTACGAGCAGTACTTC.

This chain links TRBV9 with TRBJ2-7, with D possibly TRBD2 on 5 matching bases. Germline CDR1 SGDLS, CDR2 YYNGEE. This CDR3 spans 14 amino acids. V lost 0 bases and J lost 2, with 9 bases in between. The CDR3 is CASSVENGAYEQYF. Written as DNA, the CDR3 is TGTGCCAGCAGCGTAGAAAACGGGGCCTACGAGCAGTACTTC.

The chain combines TRBV2 with TRBJ2-3; 7 bases are a match to TRBD1. CDR3 size: 14 residues. Germline-derived CDR1 and CDR2 are SNHLY and FYNNEI. V was clipped by 6 bases and J by 2 bases; unmatched bases: 5. The DNA for the CDR3 is TGTGCCAGCAGGATACAGGGGATCACAGATACGCAGTATTTT. Residues: CASRIQGITDTQYF.

The V call is TRBV27, the J call TRBJ2-7; 9 positions agree with TRBD2. V lost 6 bases to trimming and J lost 2 bases; unmatched junction nucleotides: 5. From germline, CDR1 is MNHEY and CDR2 SMNVEV (reference sequence). The CDR3 runs to 14 residues. Written as DNA, the CDR3 is TGTGCCAGCAGGGAGACTAGCGGACCCTACGAGCAGTACTTC. This translates into CASRETSGPYEQYF.

The V and J genes are TRBV4-2 and TRBJ1-5; TRBD1 matches at 8 bases. Germline assignment: CDR1 LGHNA and CDR2 YNFKEQ. V lost 0 bases to trimming and J lost 4 bases; unmatched junction nucleotides: 5. The CDR3 has 16 residues. CDR3 in DNA: TGTGCCAGCAGCCAAGATGTCAGGGGGCTTAATCAGCCCCAGCATTTT. This encodes CASSQDVRGLNQPQHF.

The chain couples TRBV21-1 to TRBJ2-2; TRBD2 is the table's D call, not checked against the DNA. TRBV21-1 is a known pseudogene. The CDR3 is 18 residues long. Here the CDR3 DNA reads TGTGCCAGCAGCAAAGCGAGGGAGGGCGAAACCAACACCGGGGAGCTGTTTTTT. Protein: CASSKAREGETNTGELFF.

This clone was seen a single time. The rearrangement joins TRBV7-8 to TRBJ2-5; D unclear. Trimming removed 2 bases from V and 4 bases from J, with 17 bases in between. This CDR3 is 16 amino acids long. CDR1 is SGHVS, CDR2 FQNEAQ, per germline. The chain's CDR3 is CASSLSLPLVPETQYF. The CDR3 coding sequence is TGTGCCAGCAGCTTATCTCTCCCATTAGTACCAGAGACCCAGTACTTC.

This clone was seen once. The chain is built from TRBV5-4 and TRBJ2-5, with no clear D. V lost 4 bases and J lost 2, with 12 bases in between. The CDR3 has 14 amino acids. CDR1 and CDR2 (germline): SGHNT, YYREEE (reference sequence). The CDR3 loop reads CASSPDREQETQYF. CDR3 in DNA: TGTGCCAGCAGCCCAGATCGAGAGCAAGAGACCCAGTACTTC.

The chain carries TRBV21-1 and TRBJ2-7; the table's D gene call, TRBD1, was not cross checked with the DNA. TRBV21-1 is flagged as a pseudogene. The CDR3 loop spans 16 amino acids. CDR3 in DNA: TGTGCCAGCAGCAAAGCGGGACAGGGGGCGGCCTACGAGCAGTACTTC. Protein sequence: CASSKAGQGAAYEQYF.

This clone was counted once. V and J are TRBV7-2 and TRBJ2-5, with TRBD2 matching over 11 bases. This CDR3 region has 14 residues. Per germline, CDR1 SGHTA and CDR2 FQGNSA. J lost 4 bases, V lost 5 bases, and 3 bases had no gene match. CDR3 sequence (DNA): TGTGCCAGCAGCAATAGCGGGAGGGGAGAGACCCAGTACTTC. Its protein is CASSNSGRGETQYF.

The chain has TRBV5-1 and TRBJ2-7, with TRBD2 matching 8 bases. CDR3 size: 14 residues. With 2 bases clipped from V and 3 bases from J, the junction kept 4 bases outside the gene matches. The V gene's germline CDR1 is SGHRS and CDR2 YFSETQ. The CDR3 loop is CASSFRRGGYEQYF. The CDR3 DNA reads TGCGCCAGCAGCTTTCGACGGGGGGGCTACGAGCAGTACTTC.

The chain carries TRBV6-5 and TRBJ1-1; 8 positions agree with TRBD1. V was clipped by 2 bases and J by 5 bases; unmatched bases: 4. This CDR3 region has 14 residues. CDR1 MNHEY and CDR2 SVGAGI come from the germline V gene. CDR3 residues: CASSYGWTGTEAFF. Written as DNA, the CDR3 is TGTGCCAGCAGTTACGGGTGGACAGGGACTGAAGCTTTCTTT.